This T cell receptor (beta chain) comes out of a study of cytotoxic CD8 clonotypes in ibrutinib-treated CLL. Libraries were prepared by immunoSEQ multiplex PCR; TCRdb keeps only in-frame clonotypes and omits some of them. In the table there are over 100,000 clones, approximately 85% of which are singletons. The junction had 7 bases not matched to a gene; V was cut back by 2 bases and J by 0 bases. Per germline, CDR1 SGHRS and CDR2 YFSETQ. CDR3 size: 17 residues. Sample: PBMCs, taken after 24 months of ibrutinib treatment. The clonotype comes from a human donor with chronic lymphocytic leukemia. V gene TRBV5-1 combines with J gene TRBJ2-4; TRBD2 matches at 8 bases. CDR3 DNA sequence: TGCGCCAGCAGCTTAGTGGGACTAGTCGAAGCCAAAAACATTCAGTACTTC. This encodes CASSLVGLVEAKNIQYF. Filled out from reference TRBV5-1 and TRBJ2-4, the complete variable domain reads KAGVTQTPRYLIKTRGQQVTLSCSPISGHRSVSWYQQTPGQGLQFLFEYFSETQRNKGNFPGRFSGRQFSNSRSEMNVSTLELGDSALYLCASSLVGLVEAKNIQYFGAGTRLSVL.